This T cell receptor beta chain emerged from a study of OX40 agonist ivuxolimab in advanced cancers. The repertoire was sequenced with immunoSEQ multiplex PCR; TCRdb's copy has only in-frame clones and lacks some. The sample carries roughly 60,000 clones, 80% to 90% recorded once. This CDR3 has 13 amino acids. V lost 6 bases and J lost 8; bases outside the gene matches: 8. Germline assignment: CDR1 ENHRY and CDR2 SYGVKD. This clone came up a few times. The material was CD4+ or CD8+ T cells sorted from blood, obtained in a trial of the OX40 agonist ivuxolimab. This chain connects TRBV10-3 to TRBJ1-1, with 8 nucleotides matching TRBD1. The clonotype originates from an adult with an advanced solid tumor such as melanoma, head and neck, liver or kidney cancer. The CDR3 DNA is TGTGCCATCAGCTCTGACAGGGGAAGAGAAGCTTTCTTT. Translated: CAISSDRGREAFF.